This TCR beta chain was retrieved from a study of beta chain features in type 1 diabetes. Expressed TCRB transcripts were sequenced because the entire RNA isolate underwent reverse transcription. Here immunoSEQ multiplex PCR was the method, and the copy in TCRdb shows in-frame clones only, minus some. The sample lists more than 150,000 clones, approximately 8.8% occurring once. Overall study findings and caveats: There was a moderate but significant shortening of TCRB CDR3s in all four CD4+ subsets of Type 1 diabetes patients.

This clone was picked up a small number of times. Its target is unknown. The sequence came from a woman aged 30 to 39 with type 1 diabetes. The specimen was central memory CD4+ T cells from blood.

The DNA of the CDR3 is TGCGCCAGCAGTCAATCGATGGGGGAGGGCACTGAAGCTTTCTTT. Translating gives CASSQSMGEGTEAFF. The chain joins TRBV23-1 to TRBJ1-1; perhaps TRBD1 as D (5 bases). Being an ORF, TRBV23-1 has a function that is uncertain. Between the trimmed V and J ends, which lost 0 bases and 4 bases, there was a span of 12 bases. This CDR3 is built from 15 residues.